The rows below give T cell receptor beta chains drawn from one sample of a study of long-term antiretroviral therapy in people with HIV. TCRdb keeps only in-frame clones here, not all; method: immunoSEQ multiplex PCR. The sample lists some 31,000 clones, just under 80% seen once, with around 8% in the top ten. Sequences were derived from unsorted PBMCs, sampled 3.1 years after starting antiretroviral therapy. The receptors were sampled from a woman in her forties or fifties with HIV. CDR3s include the opening cysteine and the closing phenylalanine or tryptophan. A D gene is named only where the DNA matches it firmly. The listing skips clone size in some rows; elsewhere it reads once, few, many or a size class.

D	size	V	J	DNA	CDR3
.	.	TRBV29-1	TRBJ2-2	TGCAGCGTGAGGACGGTCCGGGCCGGGGAGCTGTTTTTT	CSVRTVRAGELFF
TRBD2	.	TRBV6-5	TRBJ2-1	TGTGCCATTAGTCGGGGGGGCTTCTACAATGAGCAGTTCTTC	CAISRGGFYNEQFF
.	.	TRBV27	TRBJ2-7	TGTGCCAGCAGTTTATCGATGCGGTTCGCCAGGTTGAGCTCCTACGAGCAGTACTTC	CASSLSMRFARLSSYEQYF
.	.	TRBV7-2	TRBJ1-2	TGTGCCAGCAGTTTAAGGAAGCAGGGAAATGGCTACACCTTC	CASSLRKQGNGYTF
TRBD2	.	TRBV5-1	TRBJ2-5	TGCGCCAGCAGCTCGGGGGGGGGCCGGGAGACCCAGTACTTC	CASSSGGGRETQYF
.	few	TRBV19	TRBJ2-5	TGTGCCAGTATAAAGTCGGGGGAGGAGACCCAGTACTTC	CASIKSGEETQYF
.	few	TRBV19	TRBJ1-5	TGTGCCAGTAGTACCCAGGGATGGGGCAATCAGCCCCAGCATTTT	CASSTQGWGNQPQHF
TRBD2	.	TRBV11-3	TRBJ2-1	TGTGCCAGCAGCCAGGGACTAGCGGCCTACAATGAGCAGTTCTTC	CASSQGLAAYNEQFF
.	.	TRBV5-1	TRBJ2-4	TGCGCCAGCAGCTTGCGGGGGGCGGTTGAGGACATTCAGTACTTC	CASSLRGAVEDIQYF
.	.	TRBV11-2	TRBJ1-4	TGTGCCAGCAGCTCCGTCAGGGCAACTAATGAAAAACTGTTTTTT	CASSSVRATNEKLFF
.	.	TRBV4-1	TRBJ2-3	TGCGCCAGCAGCCAAGAGCTTTCCTCGGGACTCCCCACCATGGATACGCAGTATTTT	CASSQELSSGLPTMDTQYF
TRBD2	.	TRBV5-1	TRBJ2-7	TGCGCCAGCAGCTCCACTAGCGGGGGGCCCTACGAGCAGTACTTC	CASSSTSGGPYEQYF
.	.	TRBV2	TRBJ1-1	TGTGCCAGGGAAGACCTCGGCGGAACTGAAGCTTTCTTT	CAREDLGGTEAFF
.	.	TRBV11-3	TRBJ2-5	TGTGCCAGCAGCTTATTTGGGGGGGAGACCCAGTACTTC	CASSLFGGETQYF
.	.	TRBV20-1	TRBJ2-7	TGCAGTGCTAGGGGCGCCTACGAGCAGTACTTC	CSARGAYEQYF
.	.	TRBV9	TRBJ1-6	TGTGCCAGCAGCGTATTCGATCGCTTATCCTATAATTCACCCCTCCACTTT	CASSVFDRLSYNSPLHF
TRBD1	once	TRBV29-1	TRBJ2-3	TGCAGCGTTGATAGCAGGGGGCTCACAGATACGCAGTATTTT	CSVDSRGLTDTQYF
.	.	TRBV4-1	TRBJ2-3	TGCGCCAGCAGCCAAGACCCGCCCCGCACAGATACGCAGTATTTT	CASSQDPPRTDTQYF
.	.	TRBV5-6	TRBJ2-5	TGTGCCAGCAGCTTGCGTGGGGATTTTGGGGAGACCCAGTACTTC	CASSLRGDFGETQYF
TRBD1	few	TRBV2	TRBJ1-4	TGTGCCAGCCGGACAGGGGGCACTAATGAAAAACTGTTTTTT	CASRTGGTNEKLFF
TRBD1	.	TRBV5-6	TRBJ1-1	TGTGCCAGCAGCTTCATCGACAGGGGGAACACTGAAGCTTTCTTT	CASSFIDRGNTEAFF
.	few	TRBV10-1	TRBJ2-6	TGCGCCAGCAGTGGGTCGGAGAGCTCGGGTGGGGCCAACGTCCTGACTTTC	CASSGSESSGGANVLTF
TRBD1	.	TRBV19	TRBJ1-2	TGTGCCAGTAGTATGACAGGGGGCAACTATGGCTACACCTTC	CASSMTGGNYGYTF
.	.	TRBV29-1	TRBJ2-3	TGCAGCGTTGCGGGCGGGGCCAGCACAGATACGCAGTATTTT	CSVAGGASTDTQYF
.	.	TRBV27	TRBJ1-5	TGTGCCAGCAGTCGACGGGCAGGGTTGGATCAGCCCCAGCATTTT	CASSRRAGLDQPQHF
.	few	TRBV5-5	TRBJ1-2	TGTGCCAGCAGCCGGGCGGGGCAGGGCAACTATGGCTACACCTTC	CASSRAGQGNYGYTF
.	.	TRBV6-1	TRBJ1-1	TGTGCCAGCAGTGAAACTCACAGGGCGGGGGCTTTCTTT	CASSETHRAGAFF
TRBD1	.	TRBV6-6	TRBJ2-3	TGTGCCAGCAGTTGGGACAGGGACCCCACAGATACGCAGTATTTT	CASSWDRDPTDTQYF
.	.	TRBV4-2	TRBJ2-3	TGTGCCAGCAGCCAAGACAGGGACTTATCCACAGATACGCAGTATTTT	CASSQDRDLSTDTQYF
TRBD2	few	TRBV5-4	TRBJ2-7	TGTGCCAGCAGCTCTAGCGGGGGGGCCTACGAGCAGTACTTC	CASSSSGGAYEQYF
.	.	TRBV18	TRBJ1-1	TGTGCCAGCTCACCCCGGGACGTTGACACTGAAGCTTTCTTT	CASSPRDVDTEAFF
TRBD1	.	TRBV2	TRBJ2-5	TGTGCCAGCAGGGGGGACAGGGGAGGGGAGACCCAGTACTTC	CASRGDRGGETQYF